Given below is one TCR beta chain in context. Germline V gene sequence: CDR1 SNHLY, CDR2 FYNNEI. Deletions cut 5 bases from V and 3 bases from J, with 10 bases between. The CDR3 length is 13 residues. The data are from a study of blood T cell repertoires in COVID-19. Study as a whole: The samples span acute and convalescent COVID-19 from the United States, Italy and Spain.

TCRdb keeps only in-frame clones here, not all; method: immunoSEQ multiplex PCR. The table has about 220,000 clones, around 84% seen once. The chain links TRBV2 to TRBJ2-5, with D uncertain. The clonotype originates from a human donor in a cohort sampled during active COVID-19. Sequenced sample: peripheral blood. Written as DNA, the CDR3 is TGTGCCAGCAGTCCTAGGATGAAAGAGACCCAGTACTTC. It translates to CASSPRMKETQYF.